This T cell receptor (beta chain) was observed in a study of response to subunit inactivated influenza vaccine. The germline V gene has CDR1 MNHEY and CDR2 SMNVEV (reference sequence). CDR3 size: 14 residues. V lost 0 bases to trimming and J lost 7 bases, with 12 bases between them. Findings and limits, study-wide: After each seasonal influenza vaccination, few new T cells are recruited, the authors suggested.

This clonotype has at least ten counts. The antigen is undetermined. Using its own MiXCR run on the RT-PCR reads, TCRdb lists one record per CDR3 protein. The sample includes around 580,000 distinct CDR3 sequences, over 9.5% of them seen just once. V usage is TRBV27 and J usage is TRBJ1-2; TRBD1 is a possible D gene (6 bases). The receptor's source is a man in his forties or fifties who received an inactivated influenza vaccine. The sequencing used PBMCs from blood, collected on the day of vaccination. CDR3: CASSLSGGRSGYTF. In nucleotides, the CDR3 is TGTGCCAGCAGTTTATCTGGGGGGCGGAGTGGCTACACCTTC.